This TCR beta chain is drawn from a study of Ad26.COV2.S vaccination and SARS-CoV-2 variants. Study results and caveats: Vaccinated individuals (as opposed to placebo recipients) had higher spike-specific TCR breadth.

Generated by immunoSEQ multiplex PCR, the TCRdb table keeps only in-frame clones and is missing some. The sample has 400,000 to 450,000 clones, less than 95% seen once. Worth noting for this clone: Its antigen remains unknown.

The CDR3 totals 12 residues. Trimming took off 3 bases at V and 10 bases at J, with 7 bases between the two ends. Germline assignment: CDR1 SNHLY and CDR2 FYNNEI. This sample's treatment: around 19 received Ad26.COV2.S at low or high dose, single or two shots; roughly five received placebo; per-sample allocation not given. Samples analyzed were those drawn on day 63 after the first vaccine or placebo injection. Vaccine was an Ad26 vector expressing Wuhan-strain SARS-CoV-2 spike. The chain links TRBV2 to TRBJ1-6, with D hard to call. This TCR was recovered from a person aged 18-60 years who received the Ad26.COV2.S COVID-19 vaccine or a placebo. The source material was peripheral blood, sampled in a trial of Ad26.COV2.S vaccine versus placebo. CDR3 DNA sequence: TGTGCCAGCAGTGACGATACCTCACCCCTCCACTTT. This sequence encodes CASSDDTSPLHF.